The 31 T cell receptor beta chains reported below all come from one sample, sequenced in a study of T-cell memory formation after mild COVID-19. MiXCR, applied by TCRdb to the 5' RACE reads, yields one record per CDR3 protein. The sample consists of 250,000 to 300,000 distinct CDR3 sequences, 15% to 20% of them appearing once. Sequenced sample: PBMCs or a T cell subset sorted from them (not recorded which). These receptors were taken from a man between 18 and 29 years old who had mild COVID-19 (a few samples of this study predate the infection). Cell type and time point are not known.

The chain recombines TRBV5-1 with TRBJ2-7; D is perhaps TRBD1 (5 bases). CDR1 is SGHRS, CDR2 YFSETQ, per germline. This CDR3 is built from 15 residues. Between the trimmed V and J ends, which lost 4 bases and 4 bases, there was a span of 18 bases. CDR3 DNA: TGCGCCAGCAGCACAGGACAATTCGTCGGGTACGAGCAGTACTTC. Protein product: CASSTGQFVGYEQYF.

This clonotype has more than one count but fewer than ten. V usage is TRBV20-1 and J usage is TRBJ1-2; D is unresolved. The germline gives CDR1 DFQATT, CDR2 SNEGSKA (reference sequence). The germline V and J ends were trimmed by 3 bases and 2 bases, with 7 bases remaining between them. This CDR3 comprises 12 residues. In DNA, the CDR3 is TGCAGTGCTAGTCAAAGAAACTATGGCTACACCTTC. As protein: CSASQRNYGYTF.

The chain recombines TRBV9 with TRBJ1-1; D is ambiguous. This CDR3 contains 15 residues. CDR1 and CDR2 from the germline V gene are SGDLS and YYNGEE. V was trimmed by 4 bases and J by 0 bases, leaving 13 bases between them. The CDR3 sequence: CASSPIYGVNTEAFF. The CDR3 DNA follows: TGTGCCAGCAGCCCAATCTACGGAGTGAACACTGAAGCTTTCTTT.

The rearrangement joins TRBV5-4 to TRBJ2-2, with no clear D. Trimming left V 4 bases short and J 1 base short, with 14 bases between. Germline V CDR1 and CDR2: SGHNT, YYREEE (reference sequence). The CDR3 runs 16 residues. The CDR3 reads CASSPVRPGNTGELFF. For the CDR3, the DNA is TGTGCCAGCAGCCCCGTTAGACCCGGGAACACCGGGGAGCTGTTTTTT.

V usage is TRBV20-1 and J usage is TRBJ2-2, with no clear D. CDR1 is DFQATT, CDR2 SNEGSKA, per germline (reference sequence). With 7 bases removed from V and 5 bases from J, the gap between germline ends came to 14 bases. The CDR3 extends over 13 amino acids. CDR3 sequence reads: CSVPKVLTGELFF. CDR3 nucleotide sequence: TGCAGTGTTCCAAAGGTTTTAACCGGGGAGCTGTTTTTT.

The chain joins TRBV4-1 to TRBJ1-4; D remains unclear. Germline V gives CDR1 MGHRA, CDR2 YSYEKL. The CDR3 loop spans 12 amino acids. V was clipped by 6 bases and J by 6 bases, with 8 bases between them. Here the CDR3 reads CASRGPDEKLFF. The CDR3 DNA follows: TGCGCCAGCAGAGGGCCGGATGAAAAACTGTTTTTT.

This chain uses TRBV7-9 with TRBJ2-3; 7 positions agree with TRBD1. Germline lookup yields CDR1 SEHNR and CDR2 FQNEAQ (reference sequence). Unmatched junction bases numbered 9, after V lost 5 bases and J lost 1 base. This CDR3 has 16 amino acids. Written as DNA, the CDR3 is TGTGCCAGCAGCCATGACAGGGCCTGGGGCACAGATACGCAGTATTTT. Amino acids: CASSHDRAWGTDTQYF.

This clonotype was detected only a few times. The chain has TRBV20-1 and TRBJ2-7, with D tentatively TRBD2 (5 bases). Germline V gene lookup returns CDR1 DFQATT and CDR2 SNEGSKA (reference sequence). Trimming removed 1 base from V and 0 bases from J, with 10 bases in between. The CDR3 loop spans 14 amino acids. This CDR3 reads CSARGLQLSYEQYF. In nucleotides, the CDR3 is TGCAGTGCTAGAGGACTACAACTCTCCTACGAGCAGTACTTC.

The V call is TRBV10-2, the J call TRBJ1-4; D is ambiguous. Germline CDR1 and CDR2: WSHSY and SAAADI. With 10 bases removed from V and 8 bases from J, the gap between germline ends came to 14 bases. CDR3 length: 12 amino acids. The CDR3 region has the DNA TGCGCCACCGGCGAGGCCAGAGAAAAACTGTTTTTT. As protein: CATGEAREKLFF.

This chain links TRBV4-2 with TRBJ2-1, with D perhaps matching TRBD2 (6 bases). This CDR3 comprises 17 residues. The germline V and J ends were trimmed by 0 bases and 9 bases, with 21 bases remaining between them. Germline V gives CDR1 LGHNA, CDR2 YNFKEQ. The CDR3 spells CASSQDRMVGGISEQFF. CDR3 nucleotides: TGTGCCAGCAGCCAAGATCGGATGGTGGGGGGTATTTCTGAGCAGTTCTTC.

The V gene is TRBV12-3 or TRBV12-4, the J gene TRBJ2-7; TRBD1 aligns across 9 bases. The V segment lost 1 base and the J segment 5 bases; nucleotides outside the gene matches: 0. The CDR3 is 13 residues long. The DNA of the CDR3 is TGTGCCAGCAGTTTAGGGGACAGGGACGAGCAGTACGTC. This gives the protein CASSLGDRDEQYV.

This clonotype was seen a few times. This chain links TRBV12-3 or TRBV12-4 with TRBJ1-2; D is uncertain. The CDR3 runs to 12 residues. V gave up 7 bases and J gave up 8 bases, with 14 bases separating them. CDR3 nucleotide sequence: TGTGCCAGCACAGGACTTGACCCAGGCTACACCTTC. As protein: CASTGLDPGYTF.

The V and J genes are TRBV5-5 and TRBJ2-2; D remains ambiguous. CDR3 size: 15 residues. The V and J ends lost 3 bases and 8 bases respectively, with 17 bases between them. From germline, CDR1 is SGHKS and CDR2 YYEKEE (reference sequence). This CDR3 reads CASSSSSHASGELFF. The CDR3, as DNA: TGTGCCAGCAGCTCCTCAAGTCACGCTTCGGGGGAGCTGTTTTTT.

This clonotype was found a few times. The chain combines TRBV12-3 or TRBV12-4 with TRBJ2-1, with TRBD1 identical over 9 bases. The ends lost 7 bases at V and 4 bases at J; junction bases unmatched: 5. The CDR3 is 14 amino acids. For the CDR3, the DNA is TGTGCCAGCACCGGGACAGGGCCTTACAATGAGCAGTTCTTC. This codes for CASTGTGPYNEQFF.

In DNA, the CDR3 is TGTGCCAGCAGTAGCGGGGGGGCCACAGATACGCAGTATTTT. Protein sequence: CASSSGGATDTQYF. V and J are TRBV6-4 and TRBJ2-3; 10 positions match TRBD2. CDR1 MRHNA and CDR2 SNTAGT come from the germline V gene. Unmatched junction bases numbered 1, after V lost 5 bases and J lost 2 bases. CDR3 length: 14 residues.

This clonotype came up a few times. This chain uses TRBV6-5 with TRBJ1-4, with D tentatively TRBD1 (5 bases). CDR1 is MNHEY, CDR2 SVGAGI, per germline. V shed 2 bases and J shed 4 bases, with 26 bases lying between them. The CDR3 totals 20 residues. The CDR3 DNA sequence: TGTGCCAGCAGTTACAAACGCGGGGCGACTCTTGGCTCTGGTAATGAAAAACTGTTTTTT. Its translation is CASSYKRGATLGSGNEKLFF.

This chain uses TRBV7-2 with TRBJ1-2; a possible D gene is TRBD1 (5 bases). Germline CDR1 SGHTA, CDR2 FQGNSA. Trimming left V 5 bases short and J 6 bases short, with 13 bases between. The CDR3 contains 13 residues. This CDR3 reads CASSPGRTNGYTF. CDR3 DNA: TGTGCCAGCAGCCCGGGACGGACGAATGGCTACACCTTC.

This clonotype was detected a few times. The V gene is TRBV20-1, the J gene TRBJ1-5; TRBD1 matches 7 bases. The CDR3 covers 16 residues. Germline V CDR1 and CDR2: DFQATT, SNEGSKA (reference sequence). The V gene end was trimmed by 6 bases and the J gene end by 6 bases; junction bases not matched to a gene: 17. In nucleotides, the CDR3 is TGCAGTGCGACCGACTTCTTACAGGGGTTGAGTCAGCCCCAGCATTTT. Its protein product is CSATDFLQGLSQPQHF.

This sequence joins TRBV12-3 or TRBV12-4 and TRBJ2-2; 8 bases fit TRBD1. V was clipped by 6 bases and J by 0 bases; unmatched bases: 3. The CDR3 is 15 residues long. CDR3 loop: CASSKQGANTGELFF. The CDR3 DNA reads as TGTGCCAGCAGCAAACAGGGGGCGAACACCGGGGAGCTGTTTTTT.

In this sample, this clonotype turned up many times. This sequence joins TRBV5-1 and TRBJ1-1, with a tentative D call TRBD1 (5 bases). This CDR3 is built from 14 residues. CDR1 is SGHRS and CDR2 is YFSETQ in the germline V gene. V was pared by 4 bases and J by 6 bases, with 16 bases between. This chain's CDR3 is CASSVQVFNAEAFF. The CDR3 DNA reads as TGCGCCAGCAGCGTACAGGTATTCAACGCTGAAGCTTTCTTT.

In this sample, this clonotype turned up many times. This chain connects TRBV24-1 to TRBJ2-5; D is undetermined. Trimming took off 4 bases at V and 5 bases at J, with 16 bases between the two ends. Germline V gene sequence: CDR1 KGHDR, CDR2 SFDVKD. This CDR3 has 15 amino acids. As DNA, the CDR3 is TGTGCCACCAGTGACTCCAGACCCGGGCATGAGACCCAGTACTTC. Translating it yields CATSDSRPGHETQYF.

This clonotype came up a few times. The chain links TRBV9 to TRBJ2-1; the D gene is possibly TRBD2 (5 bases). The V end was cut by 0 bases, the J end by 5 bases, with 9 bases between. Germline loops: CDR1 SGDLS, CDR2 YYNGEE. CDR3 length: 14 amino acids. The CDR3 spells CASSVAGYNNEQFF. The CDR3, as DNA: TGTGCCAGCAGCGTAGCGGGGTACAACAATGAGCAGTTCTTC.

This clonotype was picked up a small number of times. V gene TRBV20-1 combines with J gene TRBJ1-3; no clear D gene. CDR1 DFQATT and CDR2 SNEGSKA come from the germline V gene (reference sequence). The ends were cut back, 5 bases at V and 0 bases at J, with 8 bases in the middle. This CDR3 spans 13 amino acids. CDR3 loop: CSAPGNSGNTIYF. In nucleotides, the CDR3 is TGCAGTGCTCCGGGCAACTCTGGAAACACCATATATTTT.

This clonotype appeared a few times. The J gene is TRBJ2-1, the V gene TRBV6-2 or TRBV6-3; D possibly uses TRBD1 or TRBD2 (5 bases each). Looked up from germline, CDR1 is MNHEY and CDR2 is SVGEGT. The V and J ends lost 2 bases and 4 bases respectively, with 6 bases between them. CDR3 size: 13 residues. The CDR3 nucleotides are TGTGCCAGCAGTTACGGGGGATACAATGAGCAGTTCTTC. This gives the protein CASSYGGYNEQFF.

Regarding this clonotype: Germline and junction disagree at one end, which may indicate a read error. The chain has TRBV4-2 and TRBJ2-3; D not resolved. The CDR3 covers 16 residues. The germline gives CDR1 LGHNA, CDR2 YNFKEQ. CDR3 in DNA: TGCGCCAGCAGCCAGACCGCGGCTGCTAGCACAGATACGCAGTATTTT. Translation: CASSQTAAASTDTQYF.

The chain combines TRBV20-1 with TRBJ1-6; D uncertain. Germline-derived CDR1 and CDR2 are DFQATT and SNEGSKA (reference sequence). The CDR3 sequence is 14 residues long. Trimming took 6 bases from V and 0 from J, leaving 9 bases between them. The CDR3 loop reads CSAKRLSYNSPLHF. The CDR3 nucleotides read TGCAGTGCCAAAAGGCTCTCCTATAATTCACCCCTCCACTTT.

This clonotype was detected a few times. This chain links TRBV6-6 with TRBJ2-5, with D possibly TRBD1 on 6 matching bases. CDR3 length equals 14 residues. The germline V and J ends were trimmed by 8 bases and 1 base, with 14 bases remaining between them. Germline lookup yields CDR1 MNHNY and CDR2 SVGAGI (reference sequence). CDR3 DNA sequence: TGTGCCAGCGGAGGACCGGACAGCCAAGAGACCCAGTACTTC. Protein sequence: CASGGPDSQETQYF.

This clonotype came up a few times. In DNA form, the CDR3 reads TGCGCCAGCAGCCGAGACAGGGCCTCGAACTATGGCTACACCTTC. Its translation: CASSRDRASNYGYTF. V gene TRBV4-3 combines with J gene TRBJ1-2; 7 nucleotides line up with TRBD1. CDR1 is LGHNA, CDR2 YSLEER, per germline. V trimming: 4 bases; J trimming: 2 bases; junction bases outside the gene matches: 7. The CDR3 has 15 amino acids.

The CDR3 spells CASSQDQRADTQYF. The CDR3 region has the DNA TGTGCCAGCAGCCAAGATCAGCGCGCAGATACGCAGTATTTT. The chain recombines TRBV3-1 with TRBJ2-3; D uncertain. This CDR3 has 14 amino acids. V lost 0 bases and J 4 bases, leaving 8 bases between the germline ends. Per the germline V gene, CDR1 is LGHDT and CDR2 is YNNKEL (reference sequence).

The V gene is TRBV5-4, the J gene TRBJ1-1, with D possibly matching TRBD1 (6 bases). CDR1 is SGHNT, CDR2 YYREEE, per germline (reference sequence). The V and J ends lost 4 bases and 3 bases respectively, with 19 bases between them. The CDR3 runs to 16 residues. The CDR3 DNA reads as TGTGCCAGCAGCCAAAACTCACAGGGAAGGGACACTGAAGCTTTCTTT. Its translation is CASSQNSQGRDTEAFF.

This clonotype occurred a few times. CDR3 region: CASSLDLAGAGEQYV. The CDR3, as DNA: TGTGCCAGCAGCTTAGATCTAGCGGGGGCGGGTGAGCAGTACGTC. The rearrangement joins TRBV7-2 to TRBJ2-7, with 10 positions matching TRBD2. The V and J ends lost 1 base and 7 bases, in that order; junction bases with no gene match: 7. Per germline, CDR1 SGHTA and CDR2 FQGNSA. The CDR3 has 15 residues.